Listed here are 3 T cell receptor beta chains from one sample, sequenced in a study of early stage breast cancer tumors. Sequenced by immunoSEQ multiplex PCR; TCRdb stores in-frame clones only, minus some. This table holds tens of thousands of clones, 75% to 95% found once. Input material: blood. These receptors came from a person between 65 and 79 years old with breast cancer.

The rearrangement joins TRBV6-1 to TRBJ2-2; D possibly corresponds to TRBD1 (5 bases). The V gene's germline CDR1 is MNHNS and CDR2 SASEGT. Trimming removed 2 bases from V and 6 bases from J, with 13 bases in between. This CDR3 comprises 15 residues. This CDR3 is CASSEQGALAGELFF. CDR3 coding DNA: TGTGCCAGCAGTGAACAAGGGGCTCTAGCCGGGGAGCTGTTTTTT.

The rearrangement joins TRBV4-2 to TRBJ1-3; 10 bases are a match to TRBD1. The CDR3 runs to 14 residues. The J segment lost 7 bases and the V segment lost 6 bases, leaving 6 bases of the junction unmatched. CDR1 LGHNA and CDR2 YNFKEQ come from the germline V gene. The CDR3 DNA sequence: TGTGCCAGCAGTCCGACAGGGGGCAGGAACACCATATATTTT. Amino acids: CASSPTGGRNTIYF.

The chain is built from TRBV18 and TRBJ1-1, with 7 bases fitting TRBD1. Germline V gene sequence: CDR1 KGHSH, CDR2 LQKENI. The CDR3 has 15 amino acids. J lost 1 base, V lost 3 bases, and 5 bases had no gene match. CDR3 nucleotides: TGTGCCAGCTCACCTCGGGACAGCTCGAACACTGAAGCTTTCTTT. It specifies CASSPRDSSNTEAFF. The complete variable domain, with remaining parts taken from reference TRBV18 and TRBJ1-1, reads NAGVMQNPRHLVRRRGQEARLRCSPMKGHSHVYWYRQLPEEGLKFMVYLQKENIIDESGMPKERFSAEFPKEGPSILRIQQVVRGDSAAYFCASSPRDSSNTEAFFGQGTRLTVV.